This T cell receptor (beta chain) was captured by sequencing in a study of Graves' ophthalmopathy and Graves' hyperthyroidism. This clonotype was detected only a few times. As the template, RNA transcripts were used to amplify TCR beta CDR3 regions. Second-round multiplex PCR came after first-round RT-PCR with HTBI primers. TCRdb itself ran the multiplex PCR reads through MiXCR, one entry per CDR3 protein. Among about 620,000 distinct CDR3 sequences, about a fifth were seen once, and the ten largest hold around 6.9%. Germline CDR1 LNHDA, CDR2 SQIVND (reference sequence). The CDR3 spans 13 residues. The ends lost 6 bases at V and 7 bases at J; junction bases unmatched: 7.

The rearrangement joins TRBV19 to TRBJ1-1, with 8 bases fitting TRBD1. The sequenced sample was peripheral blood. The sequence came from a woman between 18 and 30 years old with stable Graves' hyperthyroidism. Some clones in this sample may be carry-over from other donors' samples. The DNA of the CDR3 is TGTGCCAGTAGGACGACAGGGGAGGATGAAGCTTTCTTT. Translation gives CASRTTGEDEAFF.